This entry describes one T cell receptor beta chain. The record originates from a study of blood T cell repertoires in COVID-19. Original handling: Amplifying reference gene primers gave estimates of nucleated cell counts. The table came from immunoSEQ multiplex PCR; TCRdb's copy has only in-frame clones and leaves some out. Clonal size and the V and J genes are those of that table, whereas D and trimming came from the DNA. This table holds about 280,000 clones, 85% found once. The sample taken for sequencing was PBMCs or T cells enriched from blood (not recorded which). The TCR was taken from a woman in her 50s who had recovered from COVID-19.

As DNA, the CDR3 is TGTGCCTGGAGTTTCTCGGACGGGGGGACCCAGTACTTC. As protein: CAWSFSDGGTQYF. V usage is TRBV30 and J usage is TRBJ2-5, with a weak D call TRBD2 (6 bases). Trimming removed 2 bases at V and 7 bases at J, with 14 bases between. This CDR3 has 13 amino acids. The germline gives CDR1 GTSNPN, CDR2 SVGIG (reference sequence).